Given below is one T cell receptor (beta chain) in context. The CDR3 runs to 17 residues. V shed 4 bases, J shed 2 bases, and the junction held 9 bases outside the gene matches. Germline CDR1 is SGHRS and CDR2 is YFSETQ. These data belong to a study of T-cell memory formation after mild COVID-19. A 5'RACE reaction primed in the constant segment made cDNA libraries of TCR alpha and TCR beta, and these carried sample barcodes and UMIs. In TCRdb, the 5' RACE reads were re-called with MiXCR into one record per CDR3 protein. Of roughly 160,000 distinct CDR3 sequences in the sample, 10% to 15% are singletons; the top ten hold approximately 3.4%.

The sequence came from a man between 18 and 35 years old who had mild COVID-19 (a few samples of this study predate the infection). Cell type and time point are not known. Sequences were obtained from PBMCs or a T cell subset sorted from them (not recorded which). This chain joins TRBV5-1 and TRBJ2-3; 11 bases fit TRBD2. This chain's CDR3 is CASSPWGLADSTDTQYF. DNA for the CDR3: TGCGCCAGCAGCCCCTGGGGACTAGCGGACTCCACAGATACGCAGTATTTT.